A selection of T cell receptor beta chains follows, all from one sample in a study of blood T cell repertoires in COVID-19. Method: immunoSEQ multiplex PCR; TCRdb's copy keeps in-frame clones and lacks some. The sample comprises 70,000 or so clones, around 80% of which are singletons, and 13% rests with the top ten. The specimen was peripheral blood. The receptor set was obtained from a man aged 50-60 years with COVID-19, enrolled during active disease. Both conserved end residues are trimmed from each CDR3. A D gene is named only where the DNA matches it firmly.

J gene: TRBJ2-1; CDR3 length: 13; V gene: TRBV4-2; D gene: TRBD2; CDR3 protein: ASSQELADYNEQF
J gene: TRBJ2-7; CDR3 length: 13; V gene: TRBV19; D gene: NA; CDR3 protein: ASRLEEGSSYEQY
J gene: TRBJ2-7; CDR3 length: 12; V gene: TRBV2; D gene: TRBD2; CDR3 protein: ASSGASGKNEQY
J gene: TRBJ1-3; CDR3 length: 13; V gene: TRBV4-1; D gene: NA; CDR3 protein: ASSQEWVRGNTIY
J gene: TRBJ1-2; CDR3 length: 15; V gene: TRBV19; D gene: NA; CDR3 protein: ASSFPPRGGANYGYT
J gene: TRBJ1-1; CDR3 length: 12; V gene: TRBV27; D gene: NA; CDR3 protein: ASRGPGQNTEAF
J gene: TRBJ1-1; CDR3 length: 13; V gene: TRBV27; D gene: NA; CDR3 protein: ASRRDYGGANEAF
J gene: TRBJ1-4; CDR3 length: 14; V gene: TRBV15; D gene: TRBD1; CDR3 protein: ATSMTGGAFNEKLF
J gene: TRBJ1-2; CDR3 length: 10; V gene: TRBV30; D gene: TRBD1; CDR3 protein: AWTDRVYGYT
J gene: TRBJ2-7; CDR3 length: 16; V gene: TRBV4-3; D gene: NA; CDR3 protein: ASSPRASGWRDSYEQY
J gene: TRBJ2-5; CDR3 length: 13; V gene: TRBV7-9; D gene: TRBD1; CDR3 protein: ASSQYRGSEETQY
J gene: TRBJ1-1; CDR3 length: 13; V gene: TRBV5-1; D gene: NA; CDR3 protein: ASSSSAFVNTEAF
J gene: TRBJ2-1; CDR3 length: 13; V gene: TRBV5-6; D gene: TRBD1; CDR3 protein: ASSLPGTGVNEQF
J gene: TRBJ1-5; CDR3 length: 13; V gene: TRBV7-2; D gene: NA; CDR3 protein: ASSLGGGSNQPQH
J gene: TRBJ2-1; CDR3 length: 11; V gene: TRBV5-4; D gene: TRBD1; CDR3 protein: ASSLAPDRDEF
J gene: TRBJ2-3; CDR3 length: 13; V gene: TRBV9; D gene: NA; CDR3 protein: ASSPSGRGTDTQY
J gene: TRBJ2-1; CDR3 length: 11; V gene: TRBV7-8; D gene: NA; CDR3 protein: ASSFKQFPEQF
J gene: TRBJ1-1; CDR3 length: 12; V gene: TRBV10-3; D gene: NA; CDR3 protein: AISSYTGDTEAF
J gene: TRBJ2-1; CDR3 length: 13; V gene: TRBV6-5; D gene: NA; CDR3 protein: ASSPLGARYNEQF
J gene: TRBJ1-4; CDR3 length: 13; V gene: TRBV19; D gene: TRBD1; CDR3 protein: ASSTSGTGIEKLF
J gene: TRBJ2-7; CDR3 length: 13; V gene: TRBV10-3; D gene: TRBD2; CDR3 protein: AISESASGRVEQY
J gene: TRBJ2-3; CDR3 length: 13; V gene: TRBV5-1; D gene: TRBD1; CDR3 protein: ASSLPGTGTDTQY